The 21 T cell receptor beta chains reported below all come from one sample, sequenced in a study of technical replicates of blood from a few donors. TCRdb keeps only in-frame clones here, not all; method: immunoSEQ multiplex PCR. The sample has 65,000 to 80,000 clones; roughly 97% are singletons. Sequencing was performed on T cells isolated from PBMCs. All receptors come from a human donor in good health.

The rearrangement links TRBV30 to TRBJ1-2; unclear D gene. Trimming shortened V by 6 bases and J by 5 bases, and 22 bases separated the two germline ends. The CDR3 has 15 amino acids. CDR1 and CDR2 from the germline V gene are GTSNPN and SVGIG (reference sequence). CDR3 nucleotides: TGTGCCTGCCCCCCCGGTGGTGATATATGGTATGGCTACACCTTC. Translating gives CACPPGGDIWYGYTF. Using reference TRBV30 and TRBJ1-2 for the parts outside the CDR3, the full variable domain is SQTIHQWPATLVQPVGSPLSLECTVEGTSNPNLYWYRQAAGRGLQLLFYSVGIGQISSEVPQNLSASRPQDRQFILSSKKLLLSDSGFYLCACPPGGDIWYGYTFGSGTRLTVV.

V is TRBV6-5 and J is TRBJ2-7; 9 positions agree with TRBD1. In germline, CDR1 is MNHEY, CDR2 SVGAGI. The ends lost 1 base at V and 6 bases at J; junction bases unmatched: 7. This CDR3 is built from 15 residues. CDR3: CASSYFRDRVGEQYF. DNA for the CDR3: TGTGCCAGCAGTTACTTCCGGGACAGGGTAGGCGAGCAGTACTTC.

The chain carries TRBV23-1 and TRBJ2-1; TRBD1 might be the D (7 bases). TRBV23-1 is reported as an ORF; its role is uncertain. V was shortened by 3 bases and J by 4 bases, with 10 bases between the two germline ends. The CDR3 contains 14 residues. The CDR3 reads CASSQQGGYNEQFF. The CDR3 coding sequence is TGCGCCAGCAGTCAGCAGGGGGGTTACAATGAGCAGTTCTTC.

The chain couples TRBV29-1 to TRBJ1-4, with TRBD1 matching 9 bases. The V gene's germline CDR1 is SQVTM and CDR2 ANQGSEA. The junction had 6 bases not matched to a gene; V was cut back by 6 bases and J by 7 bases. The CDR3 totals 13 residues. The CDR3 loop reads CSVRTGEGEKLFF. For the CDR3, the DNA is TGCAGCGTCCGGACAGGGGAAGGTGAAAAACTGTTTTTT.

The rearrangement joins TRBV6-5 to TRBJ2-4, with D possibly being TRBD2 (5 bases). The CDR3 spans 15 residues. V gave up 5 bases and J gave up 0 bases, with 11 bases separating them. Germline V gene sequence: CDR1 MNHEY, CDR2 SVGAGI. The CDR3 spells CASSRQGLAKNIQYF. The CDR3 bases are TGTGCCAGCAGTCGACAAGGACTAGCCAAAAACATTCAGTACTTC.

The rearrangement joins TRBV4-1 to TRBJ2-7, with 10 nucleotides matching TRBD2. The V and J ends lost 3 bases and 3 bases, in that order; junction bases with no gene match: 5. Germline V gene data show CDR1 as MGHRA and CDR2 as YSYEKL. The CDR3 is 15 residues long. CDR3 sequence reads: CASSHRLAGHYEQYF. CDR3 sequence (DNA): TGCGCCAGCAGCCATAGACTAGCGGGCCACTACGAGCAGTACTTC.

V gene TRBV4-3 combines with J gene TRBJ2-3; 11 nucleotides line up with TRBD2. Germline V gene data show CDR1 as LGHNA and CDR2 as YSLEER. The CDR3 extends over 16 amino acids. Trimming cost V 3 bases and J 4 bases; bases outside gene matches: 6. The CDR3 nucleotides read TGCGCCAGCAGCCATGAGCTAGCGGGAGGACCAGATACGCAGTATTTT. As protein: CASSHELAGGPDTQYF.

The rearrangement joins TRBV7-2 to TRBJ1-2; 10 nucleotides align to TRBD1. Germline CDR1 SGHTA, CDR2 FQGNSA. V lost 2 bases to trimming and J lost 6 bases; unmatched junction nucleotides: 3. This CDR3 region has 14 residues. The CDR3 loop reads CASSLTGTGDGYTF. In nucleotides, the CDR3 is TGTGCCAGCAGCTTAACCGGGACAGGGGATGGCTACACCTTC.

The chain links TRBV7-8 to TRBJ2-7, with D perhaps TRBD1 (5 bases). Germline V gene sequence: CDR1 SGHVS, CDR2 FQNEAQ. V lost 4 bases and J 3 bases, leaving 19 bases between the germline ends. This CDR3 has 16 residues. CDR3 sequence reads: CASSSEKGLKGYEQYF. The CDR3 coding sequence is TGTGCCAGCAGCTCAGAGAAGGGGCTCAAGGGCTACGAGCAGTACTTC.

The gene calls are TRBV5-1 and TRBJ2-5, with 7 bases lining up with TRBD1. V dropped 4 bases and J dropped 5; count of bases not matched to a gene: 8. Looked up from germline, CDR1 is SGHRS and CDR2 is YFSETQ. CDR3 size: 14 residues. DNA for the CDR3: TGCGCCAGCAGCATGCAACAGGGGTTGGAGACCCAGTACTTC. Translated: CASSMQQGLETQYF. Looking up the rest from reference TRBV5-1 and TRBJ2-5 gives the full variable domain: KAGVTQTPRYLIKTRGQQVTLSCSPISGHRSVSWYQQTPGQGLQFLFEYFSETQRNKGNFPGRFSGRQFSNSRSEMNVSTLELGDSALYLCASSMQQGLETQYFGPGTRLLVL.

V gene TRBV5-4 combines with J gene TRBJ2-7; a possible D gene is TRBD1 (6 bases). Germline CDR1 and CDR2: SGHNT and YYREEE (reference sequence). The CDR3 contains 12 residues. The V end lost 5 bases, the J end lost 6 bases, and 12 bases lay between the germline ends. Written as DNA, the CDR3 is TGTGCCAGCAGTTCACAGGGTACCGAGCAGTACTTC. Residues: CASSSQGTEQYF.

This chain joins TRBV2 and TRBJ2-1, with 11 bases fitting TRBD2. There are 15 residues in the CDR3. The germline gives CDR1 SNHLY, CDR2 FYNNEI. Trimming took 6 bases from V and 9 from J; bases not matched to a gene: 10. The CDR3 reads CASRDSGRARGEQFF. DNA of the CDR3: TGTGCCAGCAGGGATAGCGGGAGGGCCAGGGGTGAGCAGTTCTTC.

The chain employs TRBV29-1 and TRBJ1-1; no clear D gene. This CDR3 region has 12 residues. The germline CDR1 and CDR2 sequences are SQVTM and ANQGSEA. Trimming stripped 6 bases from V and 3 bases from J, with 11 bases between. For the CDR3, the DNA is TGCAGCGTGATCGCCCAGGACACTGAAGCTTTCTTT. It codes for CSVIAQDTEAFF.

This CDR3 reads CASSQPGSGNTIYF. CDR3 DNA: TGTGCCAGCAGCCAACCAGGGTCGGGAAACACCATATATTTT. The rearrangement links TRBV4-2 to TRBJ1-3; a possible D gene is TRBD1 (5 bases). CDR3 length equals 14 residues. The V gene's germline CDR1 is LGHNA and CDR2 YNFKEQ. Trimming shortened V by 2 bases and J by 4 bases, and 9 bases separated the two germline ends.

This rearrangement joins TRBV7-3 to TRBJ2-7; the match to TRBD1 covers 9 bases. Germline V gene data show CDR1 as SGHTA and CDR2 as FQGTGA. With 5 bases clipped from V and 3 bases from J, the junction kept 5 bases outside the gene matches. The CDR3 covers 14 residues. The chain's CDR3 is CASSPGTGSYEQYF. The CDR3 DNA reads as TGTGCCAGCAGCCCGGGGACAGGGAGCTACGAGCAGTACTTC.

CDR3 sequence: CASRRQGYSNQPQHF. CDR3 nucleotide sequence: TGTGCCAGCAGACGACAGGGTTATAGCAATCAGCCCCAGCATTTT. The chain recombines TRBV6-5 with TRBJ1-5, with 7 bases matching TRBD1. Trimming at V came to 6 bases and at J to 0 bases, leaving 5 bases not matched to a gene. Germline V lookup: CDR1 MNHEY, CDR2 SVGAGI. CDR3 length: 15 amino acids.

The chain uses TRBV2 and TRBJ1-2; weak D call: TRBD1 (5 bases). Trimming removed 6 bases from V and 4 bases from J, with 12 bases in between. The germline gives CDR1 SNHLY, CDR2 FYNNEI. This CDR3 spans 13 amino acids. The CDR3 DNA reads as TGTGCCAGCAGCCGGGGGGGTACCTATGGCTACACCTTC. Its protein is CASSRGGTYGYTF.

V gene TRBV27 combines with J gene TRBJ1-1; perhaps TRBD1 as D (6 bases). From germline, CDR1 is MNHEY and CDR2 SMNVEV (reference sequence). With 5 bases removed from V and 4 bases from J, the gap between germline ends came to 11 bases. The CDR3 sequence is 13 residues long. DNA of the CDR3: TGTGCCAGCAGTCTAGGACAGTCCACTGAAGCTTTCTTT. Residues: CASSLGQSTEAFF.

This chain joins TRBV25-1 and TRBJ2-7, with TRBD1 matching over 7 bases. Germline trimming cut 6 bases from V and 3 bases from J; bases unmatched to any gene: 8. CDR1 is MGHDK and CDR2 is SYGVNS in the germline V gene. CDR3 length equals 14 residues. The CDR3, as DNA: TGTGCCAGCAGGGGTCCGGGACAGCTCTACGAGCAGTACTTC. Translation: CASRGPGQLYEQYF.

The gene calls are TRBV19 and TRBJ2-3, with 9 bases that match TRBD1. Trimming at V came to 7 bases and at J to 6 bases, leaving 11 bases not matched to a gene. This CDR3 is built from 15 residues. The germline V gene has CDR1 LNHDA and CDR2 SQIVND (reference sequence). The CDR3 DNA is TGTGCCAGTAAACCCGGGACAGGGAAGGGGGATACGCAGTATTTT. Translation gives CASKPGTGKGDTQYF.

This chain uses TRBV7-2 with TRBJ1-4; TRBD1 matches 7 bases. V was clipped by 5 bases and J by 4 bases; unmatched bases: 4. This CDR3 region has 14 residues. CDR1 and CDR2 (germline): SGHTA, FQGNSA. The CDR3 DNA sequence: TGTGCCAGCAGCACTGGACAGGTTAATGAAAAACTGTTTTTT. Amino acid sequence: CASSTGQVNEKLFF.